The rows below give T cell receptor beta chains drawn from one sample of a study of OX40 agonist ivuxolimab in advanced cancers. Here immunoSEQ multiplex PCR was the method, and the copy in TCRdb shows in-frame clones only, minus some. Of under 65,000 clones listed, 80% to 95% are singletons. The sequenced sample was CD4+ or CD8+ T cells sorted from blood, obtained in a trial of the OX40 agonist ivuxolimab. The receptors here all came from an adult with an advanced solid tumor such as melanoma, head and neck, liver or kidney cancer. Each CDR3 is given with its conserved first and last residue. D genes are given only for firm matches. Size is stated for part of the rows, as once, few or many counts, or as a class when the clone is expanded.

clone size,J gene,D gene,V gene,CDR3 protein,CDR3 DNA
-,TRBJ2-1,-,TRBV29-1,CSVDWSSYEQFF,TGCAGCGTTGATTGGAGTTCATATGAGCAGTTCTTC
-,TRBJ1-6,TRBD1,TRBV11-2,CASRLDREGSPLHF,TGTGCCAGCAGACTGGACAGGGAAGGATCACCCCTCCACTTT
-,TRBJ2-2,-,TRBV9,CASSVRMDTGELFF,TGTGCCAGCAGCGTACGTATGGACACCGGGGAGCTGTTTTTT
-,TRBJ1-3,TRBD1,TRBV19,CASSIDGTARGGNTIYF,TGTGCCAGTAGTATAGACGGGACAGCCAGGGGTGGAAACACCATATATTTT
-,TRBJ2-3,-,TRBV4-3,CASSQEAGLGPDTQYF,TGCGCCAGCAGCCAAGAAGCTGGGCTGGGCCCAGATACGCAGTATTTT
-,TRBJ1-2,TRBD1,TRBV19,CASTRQGHGYTF,TGTGCCAGTACAAGACAGGGACATGGCTACACCTTC
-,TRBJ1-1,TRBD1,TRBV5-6,CASSLTGDDFEILRAFF,TGTGCCAGCAGCTTGACAGGGGACGATTTCGAGATCCTGCGAGCTTTCTTT
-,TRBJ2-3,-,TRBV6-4,CASSGGDTQYF,TGTGCCAGCAGCGGTGGAGATACGCAGTATTTT
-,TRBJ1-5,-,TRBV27,CASSFLQGHQPQHF,TGTGCCAGCAGTTTTTTACAGGGCCATCAGCCCCAGCATTTT
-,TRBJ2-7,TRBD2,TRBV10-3,CAISDLSGASYEQYF,TGTGCCATCAGTGATCTGAGCGGGGCCTCCTACGAGCAGTACTTC
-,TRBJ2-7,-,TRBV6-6,CASGSRGEQYF,TGTGCCAGCGGGTCACGGGGCGAGCAGTACTTC
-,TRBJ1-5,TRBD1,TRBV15,CATSRTGGTGGNQPQHF,TGTGCCACCAGCAGAACAGGAGGGACAGGGGGCAATCAGCCCCAGCATTTT
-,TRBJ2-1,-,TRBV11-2,CASSSLSGGNNEQFF,TGTGCCAGCAGCTCCCTATCGGGCGGGAACAATGAGCAGTTCTTC
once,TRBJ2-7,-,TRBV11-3,CASSTQGYEQYF,TGTGCCAGCAGCACCCAGGGCTACGAGCAGTACTTC
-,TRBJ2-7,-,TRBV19,CASSPLASYEQYF,TGTGCCAGTAGTCCCCTAGCGTCCTACGAGCAGTACTTC
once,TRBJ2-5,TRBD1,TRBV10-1,CASSQGQGETQETQYF,TGCGCCAGCAGCCAAGGACAGGGGGAAACTCAGGAGACCCAGTACTTC
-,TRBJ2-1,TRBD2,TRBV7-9,CASSFGGRVEQFF,TGTGCCAGCAGCTTTGGCGGGAGGGTTGAGCAGTTCTTC
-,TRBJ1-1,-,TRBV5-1,CASSGQTNTEAFF,TGCGCCAGCAGCGGTCAGACGAACACTGAAGCTTTCTTT